The clone carrying this TCR beta chain was observed a handful of times. This specimen belongs to a study of blood T cell repertoires in COVID-19. Study information: There were acute and convalescent COVID-19 samples, and they came from the United States, Italy and Spain.

V was cut by 4 bases and J by 5 bases, with 17 bases left in between. Germline CDR1 and CDR2: SGHTA and FQGTGA. This CDR3 is built from 15 residues. Seattle patients were enrolled while actively infected and followed longitudinally. Original processing methods: Estimation of nucleated cell counts relied on the amplification of reference gene primers. TCRdb's table, derived via immunoSEQ multiplex PCR, lists solely in-frame clones and lacks some. The V and J calls and clone size come from that table; D and trimming were worked out from the DNA. The table lists roughly 570,000 clones, roughly nine tenths of them singletons, with roughly 8% in the top ten.

The receptor's source is a woman in her 50s with COVID-19, enrolled during active disease. The sequenced sample consisted of peripheral blood. The J gene is TRBJ2-5, the V gene TRBV7-3; tentative D call: TRBD2 (5 bases). In DNA, the CDR3 is TGTGCCAGCAGCTCGCGGACTGCGGGTGTGGAGACCCAGTACTTC. Translating it yields CASSSRTAGVETQYF.